This TCR beta chain was captured by sequencing in a study of T cells in localized non-small cell lung cancer (dated by TCRdb to 2019 to 2021). For the study in its entirety: The study analyzed T cell repertoires of 200 to 250 early-stage NSCLC patients, comparing tumors and uninvolved tumor-adjacent lungs. The cohort was made up of fewer than 250 treatment-naive NSCLC patients whose localized lung tumors had been resected. The mean age of the NSCLC patients was just over 65 years, with 120 to 150 men and around 99 women. The study at large found these results: Of the top 100 tumor clones, a median of roughly 57 were detected in paired uninvolved adjacent lung; 28 were also among that lung's top 100. Because multi-region tumor sequencing was not performed, intratumor heterogeneity could not be ruled out. Uninvolved tumor-adjacent lung showed the highest T cell clonality, higher than tumor, which suggests more focused antigenic responses in the uninvolved tumor-adjacent lung. Because the study design was exploratory, TCR variables were selected using unadjusted p-values without false-discovery rate correction. Higher T cell density in blood was associated with longer overall survival, whereas higher clonality in adjacent lung was associated with shorter survival.

The immunoSEQ Assay was used to sequence TCR beta CDR3 regions from DNA. In the original analysis: To compute T cell density, TCR beta template counts were normalized to usable DNA, which was estimated by amplifying housekeeping genes. Richness was estimated with the preseqR package, extrapolating to 400,000 templates for PBMC samples and 120,000 templates for tissue samples. Clonality was calculated as one minus Pielou's evenness. Differential abundance testing on productive amino-acid clonotypes, with a minimum total count of 5 and an alpha of 0.1, was used to identify tissue-enriched TCRs. The Jaccard Index and the Morisita Overlap Index were used to quantify repertoire overlap between compartments. GLIPH clustered TCR beta CDR3s with public tetramer-defined viral CDR3s; viral motifs required at least three viral sequences plus V-gene enrichment. What TCRdb holds here is the immuneACCESS table cut down to in-frame rearrangements. Part of the clones is not present; checked against another copy, under half of the missing clones reflect an unresolved V gene, and the others are unexplained. Clonal size and the V and J genes are those of that table, whereas D and trimming came from the DNA. The sample contains some 130,000 clones, around 90% of them found a single time. Together, the top ten hold roughly 1.8% of the sample.

Ends trimmed: V by 1 base, J by 7 bases; bases unmatched to a gene: 9. From cysteine to phenylalanine, the CDR3 is 16 amino acids long. Only CDR3 DNA is held: 48 bases, read in frame from base 1. The CDR1 and CDR2 encoded by the germline V gene are SGHRS and YFSETQ. At diagnosis, tumor, uninvolved tumor-adjacent lung and peripheral blood were collected and then preserved as a mix of FFPE and fresh-frozen material. For TCR repertoire profiling, blood samples were analyzed as peripheral blood mononuclear cells. Concerning this clone itself: Its antigen is currently not known. No much larger clone is present one base from it, and per-base qualities are unavailable.

The sample in question was peripheral blood, obtained before any cancer treatment. This clonotype originated in a female donor of 60 years or more with stage I lung adenocarcinoma. The rearranged segments are TRBV5-1 and TRBJ2-1; TRBD2 lines up with 9 middle nucleotides. In nucleotide form, the sequence is TGCGCCAGCAGCTTGAGTAGAGCGGGAGGAGGGAATGAGCAGTTCTTC. This yields the protein CASSLSRAGGGNEQFF.